This T cell receptor (beta chain) was recorded in a study of cytomegalovirus exposure and HLA in healthy donors. Overall study findings and caveats: Altogether, about 160 TCR beta chains were recorded as cytomegalovirus-associated. Across donors, most TCRs were seen rarely, yet some public ones were widespread. Reports indicated that the classifier achieved high specificity and sensitivity in diagnosing cytomegalovirus status.

The donors were in the 120-subject validation cohort, distinct from the 666-subject first cohort. To note about this clone: Its antigen is unknown.

Only in-frame clones appear in the TCRdb table, and some are missing; sequencing was by immunoSEQ multiplex PCR. The sample lists some 76,000 clones; about 93% were seen once. In germline, CDR1 is MRHNA, CDR2 SNTAGT. The CDR3 contains 16 residues. The ends were cut back, 2 bases at V and 5 bases at J, with 16 bases in the middle. Sequences were obtained from PBMCs. This chain connects TRBV6-4 to TRBJ2-1; TRBD2 is a possible D gene (6 bases). The source of this sequence is a woman aged 18-29 years in good health and CMV-seronegative. The CDR3 DNA is TGTGCCAGCAGTGACGTGGCGGGATTTGGGAACAATGAGCAGTTCTTC. Translating it yields CASSDVAGFGNNEQFF.